This T cell receptor beta chain was captured in a study of vaccination and CD4 T cells after COVID-19. Across the whole study: Control wells got either CEFX epitopes, HIV-1 Nef peptides, or no peptide at all. Findings of the study overall: Researchers report that a median about 89% of reactive clones in convalescent patients surfaced only post-vaccination.

As for this clonotype: The antigen is unknown.

Cultured CD4+ T-cell DNA underwent Oncomine TCR Beta short-read sequencing. Someone extracted genomic DNA from cultured CD4+ T cells. One entry per CDR3 protein, called by TCRdb with MiXCR from the PCR reads. The table has around 20,000 distinct CDR3 sequences, around half seen once. The germline gives CDR1 LGHNA, CDR2 YNFKEQ. The CDR3 runs 15 residues. Germline trimming cut 0 bases from V and 6 bases from J; bases unmatched to any gene: 6. Described treatment: roughly ten-day PBMC culture with coronavirus spike peptide pools or control peptides (ViraFEST assay). Sequences were obtained from CD4+ T cells from blood, cultured in vitro. This TCR was sampled from a human donor who had recovered from COVID-19. The rearrangement links TRBV4-2 to TRBJ2-3, with TRBD2 matching over 7 bases. The CDR3 DNA reads TGTGCCAGCAGCCAAGATGGCGGGAGTGTGGATACGCAGTATTTT. This sequence encodes CASSQDGGSVDTQYF.